This T cell receptor (beta chain) was documented in a study of siplizumab effects on memory and regulatory T cells. Researchers sequenced unstimulated naive, memory, effector memory and TEMRA subsets in a few donor pairs. Every sample had roughly 100,000 of its TCR templates assayed. TCRdb's table, derived via immunoSEQ multiplex PCR, lists solely in-frame clones and lacks some. This table has some 62,000 clones, roughly 80% appearing once. Concerning this clone: Its antigen remains unknown.

The CDR3 covers 15 residues. The J segment lost 12 bases and the V segment lost 0 bases, leaving 10 bases of the junction unmatched. The V gene's germline CDR1 is MNHEY and CDR2 SMNVEV (reference sequence). Study-wide results and caveats: Memory cells seemed less diverse than naive T cells, which also seemed major contributors to the alloresponse.

This sequence originates from a human donor in good health. Specimen: memory CD4+ T cells sorted from blood. The chain carries TRBV27 and TRBJ2-1; 8 nucleotides align to TRBD2. The CDR3 nucleotides are TGTGCCAGCAGTTTATCCGGACGGGGGGGAAGGGGGCAGTTCTTC. It encodes CASSLSGRGGRGQFF.